The 2 T cell receptor beta chains below were found in one sample sequenced in a study of shared clonotypes between healthy human individuals. Produced via immunoSEQ multiplex PCR; TCRdb's table is partial and in-frame only. This table holds roughly 1,800,000 clones, approximately 95% found once. CD45RO-negative, CCR7-selected cells formed the naive CD8 fraction, which excluded terminally differentiated effector memory CD45RA+ cells. Sequencing input: naive CD8+ T cells sorted from blood. These receptors were obtained from a man aged 18-30 years in good health.

The table lists this clone with a count of one. V is TRBV13 and J is TRBJ2-7, with 11 bases identical to TRBD2. The CDR3 length is 13 residues. CDR1 is PRHDT and CDR2 is FYEKMQ in the germline V gene (reference sequence). The V and J ends lost 8 bases and 3 bases, in that order; junction bases with no gene match: 3. CDR3 loop: CASSTSGNYEQYF. For the CDR3, the DNA is TGTGCCAGCTCGACTAGCGGGAACTACGAGCAGTACTTC.

The chain has TRBV5-1 and TRBJ2-7, with TRBD2 identical over 8 bases. V was clipped by 2 bases and J by 4 bases; unmatched bases: 8. In germline, CDR1 is SGHRS, CDR2 YFSETQ. This CDR3 has 15 residues. The CDR3: CASSFESGRGYEQYF. Written as DNA, the CDR3 is TGCGCCAGCAGCTTTGAGAGCGGGAGAGGGTACGAGCAGTACTTC.